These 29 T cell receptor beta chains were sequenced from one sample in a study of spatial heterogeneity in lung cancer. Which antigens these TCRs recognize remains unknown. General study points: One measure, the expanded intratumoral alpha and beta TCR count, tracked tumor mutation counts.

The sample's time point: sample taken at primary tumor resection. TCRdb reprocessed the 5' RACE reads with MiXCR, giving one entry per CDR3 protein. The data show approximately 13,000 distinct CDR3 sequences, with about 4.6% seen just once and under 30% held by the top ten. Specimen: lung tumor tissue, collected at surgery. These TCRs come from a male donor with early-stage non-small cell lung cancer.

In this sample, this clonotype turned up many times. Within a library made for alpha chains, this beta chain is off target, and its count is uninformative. CDR3 sequence: CASSLAPGEQYF. Here the CDR3 DNA reads TGTGCCAGCAGCTTAGCTCCCGGGGAGCAGTACTTC. The rearrangement joins TRBV7-9 to TRBJ2-7; no firm D call. This CDR3 spans 12 amino acids. CDR1 is SEHNR and CDR2 is FQNEAQ in the germline V gene (reference sequence). With 0 bases removed from V and 7 bases from J, the gap between germline ends came to 7 bases.

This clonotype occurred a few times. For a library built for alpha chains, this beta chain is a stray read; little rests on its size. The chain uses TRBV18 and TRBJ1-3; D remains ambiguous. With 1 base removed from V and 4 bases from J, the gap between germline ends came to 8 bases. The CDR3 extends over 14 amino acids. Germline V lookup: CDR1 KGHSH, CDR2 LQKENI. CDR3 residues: CASSPLLEGNTIYF. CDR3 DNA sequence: TGTGCCAGCTCACCACTCTTGGAGGGAAACACCATATATTTT.

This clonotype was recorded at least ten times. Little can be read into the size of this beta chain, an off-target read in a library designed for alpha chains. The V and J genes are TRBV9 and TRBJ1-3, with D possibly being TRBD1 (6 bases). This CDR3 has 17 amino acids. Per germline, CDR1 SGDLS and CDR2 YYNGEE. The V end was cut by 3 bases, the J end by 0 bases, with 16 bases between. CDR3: CASSATRDNYSGNTIYF. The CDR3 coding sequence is TGTGCCAGCAGCGCAACCCGGGACAACTACTCTGGAAACACCATATATTTT.

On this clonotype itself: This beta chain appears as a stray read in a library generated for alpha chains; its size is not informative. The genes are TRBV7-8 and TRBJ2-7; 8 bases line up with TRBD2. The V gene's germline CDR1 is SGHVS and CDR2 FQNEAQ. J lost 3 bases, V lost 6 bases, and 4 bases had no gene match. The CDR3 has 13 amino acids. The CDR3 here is CASSRGGLYEQYF. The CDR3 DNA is TGTGCCAGCAGTCGCGGGGGGCTCTACGAGCAGTACTTC.

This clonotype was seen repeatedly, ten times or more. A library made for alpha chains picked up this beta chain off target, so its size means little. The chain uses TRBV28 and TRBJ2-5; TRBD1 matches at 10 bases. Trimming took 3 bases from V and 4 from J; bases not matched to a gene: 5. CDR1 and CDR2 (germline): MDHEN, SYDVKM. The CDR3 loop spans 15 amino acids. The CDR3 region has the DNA TGTGCCAGCAGTTTCGGGACAGGGGAAGGAGAGACCCAGTACTTC. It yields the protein CASSFGTGEGETQYF.

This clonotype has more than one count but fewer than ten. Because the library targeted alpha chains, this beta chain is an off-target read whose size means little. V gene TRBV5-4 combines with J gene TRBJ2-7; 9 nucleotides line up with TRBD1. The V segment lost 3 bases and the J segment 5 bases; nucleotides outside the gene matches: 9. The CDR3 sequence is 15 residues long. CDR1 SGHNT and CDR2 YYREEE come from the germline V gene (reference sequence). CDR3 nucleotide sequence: TGTGCCAGCAGCTCCGCCGGGACAGGGAGCCACGAGCAGTACTTC. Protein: CASSSAGTGSHEQYF. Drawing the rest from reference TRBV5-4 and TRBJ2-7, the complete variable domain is ETGVTQSPTHLIKTRGQQVTLRCSSQSGHNTVSWYQQALGQGPQFIFQYYREEENGRGNFPPRFSGLQFPNYSSELNVNALELDDSALYLCASSSAGTGSHEQYFGPGTRLTVT.

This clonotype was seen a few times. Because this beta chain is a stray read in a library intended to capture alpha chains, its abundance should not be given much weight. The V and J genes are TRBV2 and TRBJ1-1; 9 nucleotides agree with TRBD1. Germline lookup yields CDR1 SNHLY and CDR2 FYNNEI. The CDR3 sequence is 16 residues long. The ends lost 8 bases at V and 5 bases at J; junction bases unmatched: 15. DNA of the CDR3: TGTGCCAGCCATCAAACAGGGGGCGCGGGGGGAACTGAAGCTTTCTTT. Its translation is CASHQTGGAGGTEAFF.

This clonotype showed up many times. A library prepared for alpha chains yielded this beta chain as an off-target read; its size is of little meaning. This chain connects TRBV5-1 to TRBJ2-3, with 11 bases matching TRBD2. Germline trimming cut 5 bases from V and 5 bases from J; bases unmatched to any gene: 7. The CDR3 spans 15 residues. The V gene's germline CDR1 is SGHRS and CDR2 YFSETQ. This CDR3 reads CASRLAGGPQDTQYF. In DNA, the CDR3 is TGCGCCAGCAGATTAGCGGGGGGGCCTCAAGATACGCAGTATTTT.

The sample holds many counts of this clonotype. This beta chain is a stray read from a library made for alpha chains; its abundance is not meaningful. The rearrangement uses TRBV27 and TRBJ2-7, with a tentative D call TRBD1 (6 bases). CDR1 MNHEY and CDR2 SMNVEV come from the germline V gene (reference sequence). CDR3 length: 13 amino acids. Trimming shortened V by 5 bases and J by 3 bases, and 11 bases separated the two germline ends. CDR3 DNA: TGTGCCAGCAGTACGGGGACAATCTACGAGCAGTACTTC. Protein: CASSTGTIYEQYF.

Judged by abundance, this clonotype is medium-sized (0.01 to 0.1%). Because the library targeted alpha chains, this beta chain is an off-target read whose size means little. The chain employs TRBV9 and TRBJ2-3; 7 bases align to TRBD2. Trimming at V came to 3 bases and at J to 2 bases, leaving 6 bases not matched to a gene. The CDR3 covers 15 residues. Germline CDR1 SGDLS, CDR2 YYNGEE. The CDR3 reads CASSATSFDTDTQYF. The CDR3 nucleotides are TGTGCCAGCAGCGCGACTAGCTTTGACACAGATACGCAGTATTTT.

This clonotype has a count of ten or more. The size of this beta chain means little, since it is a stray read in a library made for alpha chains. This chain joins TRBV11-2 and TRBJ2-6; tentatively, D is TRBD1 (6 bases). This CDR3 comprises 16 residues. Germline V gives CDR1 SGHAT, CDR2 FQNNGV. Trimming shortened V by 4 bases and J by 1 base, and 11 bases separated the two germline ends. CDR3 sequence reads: CASSSHRASGANVLTF. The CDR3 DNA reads TGTGCCAGCAGCTCCCACAGGGCATCTGGGGCCAACGTCCTGACTTTC.

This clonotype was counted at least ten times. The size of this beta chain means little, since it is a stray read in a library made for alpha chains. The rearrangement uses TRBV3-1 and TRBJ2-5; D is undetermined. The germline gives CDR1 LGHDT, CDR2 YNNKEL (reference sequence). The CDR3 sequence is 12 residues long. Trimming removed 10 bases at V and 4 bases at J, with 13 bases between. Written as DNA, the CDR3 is TGTGCCACACGCCGGGTAGGAGAGACCCAGTACTTC. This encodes CATRRVGETQYF.

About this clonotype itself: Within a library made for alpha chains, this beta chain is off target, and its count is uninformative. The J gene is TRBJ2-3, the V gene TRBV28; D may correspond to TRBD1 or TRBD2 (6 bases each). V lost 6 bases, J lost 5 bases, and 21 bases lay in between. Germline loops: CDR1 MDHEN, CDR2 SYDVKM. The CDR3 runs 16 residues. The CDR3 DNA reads TGTGCCAGCAGCCTGGGGGGACAAGGGAGGCAAGATACGCAGTATTTT. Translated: CASSLGGQGRQDTQYF.

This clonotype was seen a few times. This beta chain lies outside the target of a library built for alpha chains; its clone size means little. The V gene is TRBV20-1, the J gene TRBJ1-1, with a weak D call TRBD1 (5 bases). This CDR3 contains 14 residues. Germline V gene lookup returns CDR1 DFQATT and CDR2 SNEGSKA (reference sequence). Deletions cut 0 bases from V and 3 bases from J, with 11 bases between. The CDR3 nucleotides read TGCAGTGCTAGAGACAGGGTACGGTACACTGAAGCTTTCTTT. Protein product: CSARDRVRYTEAFF.

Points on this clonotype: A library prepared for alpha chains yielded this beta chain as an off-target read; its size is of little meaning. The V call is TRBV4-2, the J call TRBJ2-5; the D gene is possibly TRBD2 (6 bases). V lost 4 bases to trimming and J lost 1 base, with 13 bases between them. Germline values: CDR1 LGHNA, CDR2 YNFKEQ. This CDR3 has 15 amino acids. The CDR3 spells CASSRGGVTQETQYF. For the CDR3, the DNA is TGTGCCAGCAGCCGGGGAGGAGTAACCCAAGAGACCCAGTACTTC.

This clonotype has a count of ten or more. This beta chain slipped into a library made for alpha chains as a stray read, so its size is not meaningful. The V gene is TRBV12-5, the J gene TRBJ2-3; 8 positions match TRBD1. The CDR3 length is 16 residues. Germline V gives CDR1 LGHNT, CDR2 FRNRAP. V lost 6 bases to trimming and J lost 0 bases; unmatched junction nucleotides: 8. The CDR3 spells CASGPGRTGSTDTQYF. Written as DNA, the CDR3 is TGTGCTAGTGGCCCTGGACGGACAGGGAGCACAGATACGCAGTATTTT.

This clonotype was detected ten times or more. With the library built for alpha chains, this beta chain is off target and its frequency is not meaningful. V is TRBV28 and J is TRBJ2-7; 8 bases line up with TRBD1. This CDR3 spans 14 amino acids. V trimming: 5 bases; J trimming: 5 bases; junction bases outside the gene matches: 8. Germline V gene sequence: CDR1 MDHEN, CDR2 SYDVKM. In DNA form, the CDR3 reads TGTGCCAGCAGTCTGTTGGACAGGGTGGACGAGCAGTACTTC. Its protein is CASSLLDRVDEQYF.

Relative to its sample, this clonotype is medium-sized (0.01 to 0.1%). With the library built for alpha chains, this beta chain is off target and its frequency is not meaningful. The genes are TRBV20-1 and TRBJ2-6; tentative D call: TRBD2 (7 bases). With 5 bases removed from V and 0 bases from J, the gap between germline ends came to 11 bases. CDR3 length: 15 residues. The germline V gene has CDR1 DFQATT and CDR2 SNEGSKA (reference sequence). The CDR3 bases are TGCAGTGCTCAAAGGGGGGGCTCTGGGGCCAACGTCCTGACTTTC. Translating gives CSAQRGGSGANVLTF.

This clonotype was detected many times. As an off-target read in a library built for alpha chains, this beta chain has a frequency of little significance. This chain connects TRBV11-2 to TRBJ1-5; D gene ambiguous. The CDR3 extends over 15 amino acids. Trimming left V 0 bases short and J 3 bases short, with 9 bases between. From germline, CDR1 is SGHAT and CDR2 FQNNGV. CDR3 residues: CASSLDLGFNQPQHF. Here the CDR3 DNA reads TGTGCCAGCAGCTTAGATCTCGGGTTCAATCAGCCCCAGCATTTT.

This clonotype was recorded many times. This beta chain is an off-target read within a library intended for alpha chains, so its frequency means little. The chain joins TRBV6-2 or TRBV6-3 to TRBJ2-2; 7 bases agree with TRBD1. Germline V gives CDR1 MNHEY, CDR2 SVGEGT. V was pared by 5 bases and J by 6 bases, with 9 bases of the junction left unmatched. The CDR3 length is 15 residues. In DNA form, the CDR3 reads TGTGCCAGCAGTCCCCTGACAGGGAGCCCCGGGGAGCTGTTTTTT. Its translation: CASSPLTGSPGELFF.

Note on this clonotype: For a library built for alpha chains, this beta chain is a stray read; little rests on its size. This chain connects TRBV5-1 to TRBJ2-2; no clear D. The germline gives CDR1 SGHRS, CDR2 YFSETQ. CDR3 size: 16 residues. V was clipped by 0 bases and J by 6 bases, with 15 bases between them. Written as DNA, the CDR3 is TGCGCCAGCAGCTTGGGGAGAAGGGTCAACGCCGGGGAGCTGTTTTTT. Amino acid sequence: CASSLGRRVNAGELFF.

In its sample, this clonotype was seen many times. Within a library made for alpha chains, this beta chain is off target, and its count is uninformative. The CDR3 DNA reads as TGTGCCAGCAGCCAGGAGCGGATTAGCACAGATACGCAGTATTTT. It specifies CASSQERISTDTQYF. The V and J genes are TRBV4-2 and TRBJ2-3, with D tentatively TRBD2 (5 bases). The CDR3 extends over 15 amino acids. Germline V gene lookup returns CDR1 LGHNA and CDR2 YNFKEQ. Trimming shortened V by 3 bases and J by 0 bases, and 10 bases separated the two germline ends.

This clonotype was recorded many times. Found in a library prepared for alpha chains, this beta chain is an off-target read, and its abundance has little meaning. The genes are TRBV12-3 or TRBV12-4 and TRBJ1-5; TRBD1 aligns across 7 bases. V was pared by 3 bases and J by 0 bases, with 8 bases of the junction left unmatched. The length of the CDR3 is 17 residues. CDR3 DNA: TGTGCCAGCAGTTTTGGGGCAGGGGGGCATAGCAATCAGCCCCAGCATTTT. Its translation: CASSFGAGGHSNQPQHF.

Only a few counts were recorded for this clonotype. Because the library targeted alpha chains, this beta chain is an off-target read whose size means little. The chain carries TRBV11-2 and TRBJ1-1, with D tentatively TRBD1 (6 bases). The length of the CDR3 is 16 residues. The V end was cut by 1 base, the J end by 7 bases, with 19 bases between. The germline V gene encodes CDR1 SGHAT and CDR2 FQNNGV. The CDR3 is CASSLARFMGAGEAFF. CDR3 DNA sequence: TGTGCCAGCAGCTTAGCCCGGTTCATGGGGGCTGGTGAAGCTTTCTTT. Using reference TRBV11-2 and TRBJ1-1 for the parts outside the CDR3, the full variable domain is EAGVAQSPRYKIIEKRQSVAFWCNPISGHATLYWYQQILGQGPKLLIQFQNNGVVDDSQLPKDRFSAERLKGVDSTLKIQPAKLEDSAVYLCASSLARFMGAGEAFFGQGTRLTVV.

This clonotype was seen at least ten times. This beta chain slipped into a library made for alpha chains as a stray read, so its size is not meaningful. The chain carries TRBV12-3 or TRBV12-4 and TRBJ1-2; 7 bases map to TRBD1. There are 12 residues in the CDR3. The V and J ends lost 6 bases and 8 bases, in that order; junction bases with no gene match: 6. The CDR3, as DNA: TGTGCCAGCAGCTTAAACAGGGGCGGCTACACCTTC. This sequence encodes CASSLNRGGYTF.

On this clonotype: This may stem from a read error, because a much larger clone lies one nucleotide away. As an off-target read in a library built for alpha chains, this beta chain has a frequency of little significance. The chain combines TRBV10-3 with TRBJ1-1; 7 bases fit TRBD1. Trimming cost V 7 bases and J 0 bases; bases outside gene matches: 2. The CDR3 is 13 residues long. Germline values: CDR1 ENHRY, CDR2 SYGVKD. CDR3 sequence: CAIIRGLNTEAFF. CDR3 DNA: TGTGCCATCATAAGGGGGCTGAACACTGAAGCTTTCTTT.

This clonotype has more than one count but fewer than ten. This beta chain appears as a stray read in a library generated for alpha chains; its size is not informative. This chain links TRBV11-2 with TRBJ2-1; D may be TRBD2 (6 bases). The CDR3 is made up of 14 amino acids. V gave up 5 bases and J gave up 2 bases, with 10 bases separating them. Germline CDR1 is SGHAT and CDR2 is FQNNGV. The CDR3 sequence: CASSPSGPYNEQFF. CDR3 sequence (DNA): TGTGCCAGCAGCCCAAGCGGGCCCTACAATGAGCAGTTCTTC.

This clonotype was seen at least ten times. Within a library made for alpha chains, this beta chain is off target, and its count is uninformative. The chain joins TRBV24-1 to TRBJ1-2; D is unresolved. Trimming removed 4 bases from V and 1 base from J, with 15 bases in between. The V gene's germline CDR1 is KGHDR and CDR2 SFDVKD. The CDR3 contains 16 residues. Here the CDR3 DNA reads TGTGCCACCAGTGACCCGGCGGAAGGCCTTAACTATGGCTACACCTTC. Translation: CATSDPAEGLNYGYTF.

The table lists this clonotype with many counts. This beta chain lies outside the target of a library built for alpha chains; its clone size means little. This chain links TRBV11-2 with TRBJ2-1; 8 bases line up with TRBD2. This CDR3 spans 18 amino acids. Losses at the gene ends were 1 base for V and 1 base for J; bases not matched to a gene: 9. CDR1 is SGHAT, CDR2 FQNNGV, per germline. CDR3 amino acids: CASSLVRGGGGSYNEQFF. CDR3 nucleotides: TGTGCCAGCAGCTTAGTCAGGGGTGGCGGGGGGTCCTACAATGAGCAGTTCTTC.